The 8 T cell receptor beta chains in this list originate from one sample, sequenced in a study of T cell repertoires in aging, cancer and after chemotherapy. A mixed TRB-A/B primer pool amplified rearranged TRB by multiplex touch-down PCR. Via MiXCR, TCRdb re-called the multiplex PCR reads, giving one row per CDR3 protein. The table shows about 3,000 distinct CDR3 sequences, with around a quarter occurring only once. The template was genomic DNA from peripheral blood, not RNA. What was sequenced was blood. These receptors came from a human donor with a solid tumor.

By sample share, this clonotype is medium-sized (0.01 to 0.1%). The V call is TRBV29-1, the J call TRBJ1-2; D is possibly TRBD1 (5 bases). This CDR3 contains 12 residues. In germline, CDR1 is SQVTM, CDR2 ANQGSEA. V dropped 4 bases and J dropped 4 bases, with 10 bases sitting between them. Here the CDR3 DNA reads TGCAGCGTTGGGGGGGGGATCTATGGCTACACCTTC. Protein: CSVGGGIYGYTF.

Relative to its sample, this clonotype is medium-sized. CDR3 bases: TGTGCCAGCAGCTTGAGTACTAATGAAAAACTGTTTTTT. Residues: CASSLSTNEKLFF. The rearrangement uses TRBV5-6 and TRBJ1-4; D remains ambiguous. CDR1 is SGHDT, CDR2 YYEEEE, per germline. The CDR3 is made up of 13 amino acids. V lost 1 base, J lost 2 bases, and 3 bases lay in between.

This clonotype was counted only a few times. The V and J genes are TRBV5-4 and TRBJ1-2, with D uncertain. The V end was cut by 1 base, the J end by 2 bases, with 9 bases between. CDR1 SGHNT and CDR2 YYREEE come from the germline V gene (reference sequence). The CDR3 loop spans 14 amino acids. The CDR3 spells CASSLSTLNYGYTF. The DNA for the CDR3 is TGTGCCAGCAGCTTGTCGACACTAAACTATGGCTACACCTTC.

By share, this clonotype counts as medium-sized. The rearrangement links TRBV5-5 to TRBJ2-1; no clear D. There are 12 residues in the CDR3. The V gene lost 0 bases and the J gene lost 10 bases, with 8 bases spanning the gap. CDR1 and CDR2 from the germline V gene are SGHKS and YYEKEE (reference sequence). The CDR3 region is CASSLEVGEQFF. The CDR3 nucleotides are TGTGCCAGCAGCTTGGAAGTAGGCGAGCAGTTCTTC.

This clonotype has just a few counts. The chain carries TRBV20-1 and TRBJ2-7; 9 nucleotides match TRBD1. With V trimmed by 7 bases and J by 2 bases, 6 bases remained unmatched. Germline V lookup: CDR1 DFQATT, CDR2 SNEGSKA (reference sequence). This CDR3 is built from 13 residues. For the CDR3, the DNA is TGCAGTGTCCCCAGGACAGGGGCCTACGAGCAGTACTTC. Its translation is CSVPRTGAYEQYF.

This CDR3 reads CASSFGLAATQYF. In DNA, the CDR3 is TGTGCCAGCAGCTTCGGGCTAGCGGCGACCCAGTACTTC. This chain joins TRBV7-2 and TRBJ2-5, with 7 bases lining up with TRBD2. The CDR3 length is 13 residues. Trimming removed 3 bases from V and 7 bases from J; junction bases left unmatched: 5. Germline V gives CDR1 SGHTA, CDR2 FQGNSA.

The sample holds a few counts of this clonotype. This chain links TRBV7-6 with TRBJ1-1; a possible D gene is TRBD1 (5 bases). V was shortened by 5 bases and J by 1 base, with 14 bases between the two germline ends. There are 15 residues in the CDR3. In germline, CDR1 is SGHVS, CDR2 FNYEAQ. The DNA for the CDR3 is TGTGCCAGCAGCAACACGGGGCTAAGGAACACTGAAGCTTTCTTT. This codes for CASSNTGLRNTEAFF.

This rearrangement joins TRBV18 to TRBJ1-1; no reliable D call. V was pared by 0 bases and J by 4 bases, with 9 bases between. There are 14 residues in the CDR3. Germline V gene sequence: CDR1 KGHSH, CDR2 LQKENI. CDR3 residues: CASSPPIFPTEAFF. The CDR3 nucleotides read TGTGCCAGCTCACCACCGATTTTTCCCACTGAAGCTTTCTTT.